This T cell receptor (beta chain) is from a study of T cell responses to AZD1222 COVID-19 vaccine. Study outcomes and limitations: Close to half of all spike-specific TCRs reportedly target regions of the variants that are unmutated. After two AZD1222 doses, spike-specific TCR breadth and depth rose versus day 0.

Comment on this clone: The antigen is undetermined.

CDR1 is LGHDT, CDR2 YNNKEL, per germline (reference sequence). There are 15 residues in the CDR3. The V gene lost 4 bases and the J gene lost 9 bases, with 18 bases spanning the gap. Assay: immunoSEQ multiplex PCR; the TCRdb copy retains only in-frame clones and omits some. The sample yields around 50,000 clones, about 81% seen once. This specimen was peripheral blood, taken on day 0 of AZD1222 vaccination. The receptor comes from an adult in good health. This chain connects TRBV3-1 (or the pseudogene TRBV3-2) to TRBJ2-2; D not resolved. The DNA for the CDR3 is TGTGCCAGCAGCCCTTCTCTCGGGCCTCACTGGGAGCTGTTTTTT. Translating it yields CASSPSLGPHWELFF.